This T cell receptor beta chain was sequenced in a study of T cells in localized non-small cell lung cancer. Findings and caveats of the study: Heterogeneity stays possible, as sequencing covered only one tumor region.

About this clone itself: Its cognate antigen is unknown.

The repertoire was sequenced with immunoSEQ multiplex PCR; TCRdb's copy has only in-frame clones and lacks some. Of more than 15,000 clones in the sample, about 88% were seen once. CDR1 LNHDA and CDR2 SQIVND come from the germline V gene (reference sequence). V gave up 7 bases and J gave up 6 bases, with 19 bases separating them. The CDR3 covers 15 residues. Sequenced here: peripheral blood, sampled before any cancer treatment. This sequence was found in a female donor over 55 with stage III squamous cell lung carcinoma. This sequence joins TRBV19 and TRBJ2-1; D not certain. CDR3: CASKLLLVSFNEQFF. In DNA, the CDR3 is TGTGCCAGTAAGCTATTGCTAGTGTCGTTCAATGAGCAGTTCTTC.